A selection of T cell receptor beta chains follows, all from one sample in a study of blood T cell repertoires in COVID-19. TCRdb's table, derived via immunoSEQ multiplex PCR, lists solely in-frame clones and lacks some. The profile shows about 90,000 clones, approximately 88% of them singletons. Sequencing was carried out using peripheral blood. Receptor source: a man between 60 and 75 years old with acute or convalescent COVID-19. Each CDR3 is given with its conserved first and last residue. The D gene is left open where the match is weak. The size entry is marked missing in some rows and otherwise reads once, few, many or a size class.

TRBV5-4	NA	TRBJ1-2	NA	TGTGCCAGCAGCTTAATCCCCGCTAGACAGATTTCTAACTATGGCTACACCTTC	CASSLIPARQISNYGYTF
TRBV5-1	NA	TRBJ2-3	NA	TGCGCCAGCAGCTTGGCCGGGCAGGGTGCAACAGATACGCAGTATTTT	CASSLAGQGATDTQYF
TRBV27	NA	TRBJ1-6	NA	TGTGCCATTTCGGCAGGGCCCTATAATTCACCCCTCCACTTT	CAISAGPYNSPLHF
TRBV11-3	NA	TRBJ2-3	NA	TGTGCCAGCAGCTTAGGCGGGACTAGCACAGATACGCAGTATTTT	CASSLGGTSTDTQYF
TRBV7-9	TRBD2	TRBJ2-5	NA	TGTGCCAGCAGCTCTAGCCTTAGCGGGAGGGAGACCCAGTACTTC	CASSSSLSGRETQYF
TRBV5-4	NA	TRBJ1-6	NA	TGTGCCAGCAGTGTCGAGCCGGATAATTCACCCCTCCACTTT	CASSVEPDNSPLHF
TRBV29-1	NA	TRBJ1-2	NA	TGCAGCGTTCCTCTAATATTACAGGGAAGCTATGGCTACACCTTC	CSVPLILQGSYGYTF
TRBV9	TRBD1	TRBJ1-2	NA	TGTGCCAGCAGCGTAGCTTTGGGACAGGGGGTCGGTGGCTACACCTTC	CASSVALGQGVGGYTF
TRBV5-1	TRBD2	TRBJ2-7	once	TGCGCCAGCAGCCTAAGCGGGAAAATGAACTACGAGCAGTACTTC	CASSLSGKMNYEQYF
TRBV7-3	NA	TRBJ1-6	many	TGTGCCAGCAGCGCCCTTTCAGGATCACCCCTCCACTTT	CASSALSGSPLHF
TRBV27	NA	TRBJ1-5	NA	TGTGCCAGCAGTCAGGCAGGGGCTCATCAGCCCCAGCATTTT	CASSQAGAHQPQHF
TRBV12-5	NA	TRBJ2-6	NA	TGTGCTAGTGGCCGGAGACCCTCTGGGGCCAACGTCCTGACTTTC	CASGRRPSGANVLTF
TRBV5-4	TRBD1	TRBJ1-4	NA	TGTGCCAGCAGCTTGGACAGGGGGGAAAAACTGTTTTTT	CASSLDRGEKLFF
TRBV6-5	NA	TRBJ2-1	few	TGTGCCAGCAGTTACCGTGTGGCTAGCAATGAGCAGTTCTTC	CASSYRVASNEQFF
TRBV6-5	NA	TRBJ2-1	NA	TGTGCCAGCAGCTACAGGGTGGGGGGATACAATGAGCAGTTCTTC	CASSYRVGGYNEQFF
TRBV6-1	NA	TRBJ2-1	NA	TGTGCCAGCAGTGAAACCGCGTTCGTCTACAATGAGCAGTTCTTC	CASSETAFVYNEQFF
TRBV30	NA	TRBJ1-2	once	TGTGCCTGGACAAGGATGCCTGGGGCTACTTATGGCTACACCTTC	CAWTRMPGATYGYTF
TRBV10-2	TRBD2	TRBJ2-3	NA	TGCGCCAGCAGTGGGGGCTTCGGACTAGCGGGAGGTTTGGATACGCAGTATTTT	CASSGGFGLAGGLDTQYF
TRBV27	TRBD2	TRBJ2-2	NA	TGTGCCAGCAGTCCAACTAGCGGGTTCCCTCCCGGGGAGCTGTTTTTT	CASSPTSGFPPGELFF
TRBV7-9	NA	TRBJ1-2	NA	TGTGCCAGCAGCTCCTTGGCCGTGAACTATGGCTACACCTTC	CASSSLAVNYGYTF
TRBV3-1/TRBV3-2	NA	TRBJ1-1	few	TGTGCCAGCAGCCCTACAAGTGGACAGCGCGGGCACACTGAAGCTTTCTTT	CASSPTSGQRGHTEAFF
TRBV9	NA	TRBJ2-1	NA	TGTGCCAGCAGCGTAGGGGGAGGTGGCTACAATGAGCAGTTCTTC	CASSVGGGGYNEQFF
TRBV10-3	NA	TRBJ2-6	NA	TGTGCCATCAGTGAGTCCGTCAGCGCTGGGGCCAACGTCCTGACTTTC	CAISESVSAGANVLTF
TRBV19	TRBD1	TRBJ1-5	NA	TGTGCCAGTAGACCGGGACAGCTCAATCAGCCCCAGCATTTT	CASRPGQLNQPQHF
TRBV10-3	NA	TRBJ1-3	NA	TGTGCCACAACAGGGACTGGAAACACCATATATTTT	CATTGTGNTIYF
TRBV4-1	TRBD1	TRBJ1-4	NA	TGCGCCAGCAGCCGACCGGGACAGGGGAAAGAAAAACTGTTTTTT	CASSRPGQGKEKLFF
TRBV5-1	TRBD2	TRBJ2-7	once	TGCGCCAGCAGCTACGAGCGGGGGTCCTACGAGCAGTACTTC	CASSYERGSYEQYF
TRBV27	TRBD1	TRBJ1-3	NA	TGTGCCAGCAGTTCCACAGGGGGCCCTGGAAACACCATATATTTT	CASSSTGGPGNTIYF
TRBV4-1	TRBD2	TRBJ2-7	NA	TGCGCCAGCAGCCAACGTAGCGGGAGTGATCCCTACGAGCAGTACTTC	CASSQRSGSDPYEQYF
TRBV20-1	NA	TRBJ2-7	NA	TGCAGTGCAAGTGGTGGGGCCTCCTACGAGCAGTACTTC	CSASGGASYEQYF
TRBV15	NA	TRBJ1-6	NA	TGTGCCACCAGCAGACCGGGACGGGGGGATTCACCCCTCCACTTT	CATSRPGRGDSPLHF
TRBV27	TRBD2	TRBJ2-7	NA	TGTGCCAGCAGTTTTTTTGCTAGCGGGATGGGCTACGAGCAGTACTTC	CASSFFASGMGYEQYF
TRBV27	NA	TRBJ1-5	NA	TGTGCCAGCACCCAACAGGGAAGTAATCAGCCCCAGCATTTT	CASTQQGSNQPQHF
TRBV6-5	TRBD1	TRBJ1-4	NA	TGTGCCACACAGGGGATGAATGAAAAACTGTTTTTT	CATQGMNEKLFF
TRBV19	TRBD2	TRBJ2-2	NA	TGTGCCAGTAGTAGCGGGGGGGTCCCGAACACCGGGGAGCTGTTTTTT	CASSSGGVPNTGELFF
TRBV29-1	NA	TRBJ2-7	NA	TGCAGCGTTGAGGTAGGGGTGGCGGGGAGGACCTACGAGCAGTACTTC	CSVEVGVAGRTYEQYF
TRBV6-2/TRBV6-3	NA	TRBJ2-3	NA	TGTGCCAGCAGTACCCAGACTAGAGTCGCAGATACGCAGTATTTT	CASSTQTRVADTQYF
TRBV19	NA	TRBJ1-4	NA	TGTGCCAGTAGTATAGTAGGGGCTAGGATTGAAAAACTGTTTTTT	CASSIVGARIEKLFF
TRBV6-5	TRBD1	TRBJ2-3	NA	TGTGCCAGCAGTTACAGGACAGGCGTCAGCACAGATACGCAGTATTTT	CASSYRTGVSTDTQYF
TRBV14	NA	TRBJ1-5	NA	TGTGCCAGCAGCCAAGATTACGGTCAGCCCCAGCATTTT	CASSQDYGQPQHF
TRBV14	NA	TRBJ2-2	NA	TGTGCCAGCAGCCAAGGGAGCGGAGTGAACACCGGGGAGCTGTTTTTT	CASSQGSGVNTGELFF
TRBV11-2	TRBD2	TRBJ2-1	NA	TGTGCCAGCAGCGTTAGCGGGGGTGTCTACAATGAGCAGTTCTTC	CASSVSGGVYNEQFF
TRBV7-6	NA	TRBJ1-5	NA	TGTGCCAGCAGCTTGTATTGCGGGGGATGGGGTAGCAATCAGCCCCAGCATTTT	CASSLYCGGWGSNQPQHF
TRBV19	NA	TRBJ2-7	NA	TGTGCCAGTAGTAGATTGGGCGGGGACTCCTACGAGCAGTACTTC	CASSRLGGDSYEQYF
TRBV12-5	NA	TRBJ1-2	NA	TGTGCTAGTGGTTTGGTACACCAGGGAGGGGGCTACACCTTC	CASGLVHQGGGYTF
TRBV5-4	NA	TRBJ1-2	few	TGTGCCAGCACCCTAGGAGGGTTTTCGAATGGCTACACCTTC	CASTLGGFSNGYTF
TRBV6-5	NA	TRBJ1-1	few	TGTGCCAGCAGTTACTCGAAAGAGGCGGACACTGAAGCTTTCTTT	CASSYSKEADTEAFF
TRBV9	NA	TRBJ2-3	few	TGTGCCAGCAGCGTAGGGCCCACAGATACGCAGTATTTT	CASSVGPTDTQYF
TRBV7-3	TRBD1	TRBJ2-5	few	TGTGCCAGCAGCCCTGACAGGGGTTTCACAGAGACCCAGTACTTC	CASSPDRGFTETQYF
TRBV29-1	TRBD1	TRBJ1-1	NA	TGCAGCGTTGCTATAACAGGGGGCAACACTGAAGCTTTCTTT	CSVAITGGNTEAFF
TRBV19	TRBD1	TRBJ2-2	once	TGTGCCAGTAGCACCGGGACAGGGAACACCGGGGAGCTGTTTTTT	CASSTGTGNTGELFF
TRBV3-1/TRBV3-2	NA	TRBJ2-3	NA	TGTGCCAGCACCGGGACTCGAGGCGGTCGAGATACGCAGTATTTT	CASTGTRGGRDTQYF